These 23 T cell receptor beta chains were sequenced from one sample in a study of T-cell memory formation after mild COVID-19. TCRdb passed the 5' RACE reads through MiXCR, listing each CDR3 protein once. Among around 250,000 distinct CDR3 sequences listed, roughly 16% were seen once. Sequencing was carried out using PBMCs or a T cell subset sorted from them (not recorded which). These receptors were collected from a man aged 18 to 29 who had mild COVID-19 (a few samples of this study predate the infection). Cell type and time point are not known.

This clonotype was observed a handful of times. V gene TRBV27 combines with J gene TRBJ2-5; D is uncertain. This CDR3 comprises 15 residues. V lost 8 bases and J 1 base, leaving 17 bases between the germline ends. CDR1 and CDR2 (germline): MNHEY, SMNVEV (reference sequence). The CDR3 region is CASSRGSLRQETQYF. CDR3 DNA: TGTGCCAGCTCTCGTGGTAGCTTGCGCCAAGAGACCCAGTACTTC.

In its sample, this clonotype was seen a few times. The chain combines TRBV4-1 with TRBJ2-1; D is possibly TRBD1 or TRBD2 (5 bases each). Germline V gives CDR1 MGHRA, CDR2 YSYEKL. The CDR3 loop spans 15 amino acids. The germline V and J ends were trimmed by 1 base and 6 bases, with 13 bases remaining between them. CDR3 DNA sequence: TGCGCCAGCAGCCAAGCCTGGGGGACGAGCAATGAGCAGTTCTTC. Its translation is CASSQAWGTSNEQFF.

The CDR3 DNA sequence: TGCGCCAGCAGCACCCCGAAGGATACGCAGTATTTT. Translating it yields CASSTPKDTQYF. This chain links TRBV5-1 with TRBJ2-3; D gene uncertain. Trimming removed 4 bases from V and 6 bases from J, with 9 bases in between. The CDR3 runs to 12 residues. From germline, CDR1 is SGHRS and CDR2 YFSETQ.

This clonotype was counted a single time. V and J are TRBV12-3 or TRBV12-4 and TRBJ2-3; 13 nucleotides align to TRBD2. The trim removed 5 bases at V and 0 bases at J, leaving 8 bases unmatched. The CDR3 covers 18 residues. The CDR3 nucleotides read TGTGCCAGCAGTCACGGACTAGCGGGGGCATCTAGCACAGATACGCAGTATTTT. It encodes CASSHGLAGASSTDTQYF.

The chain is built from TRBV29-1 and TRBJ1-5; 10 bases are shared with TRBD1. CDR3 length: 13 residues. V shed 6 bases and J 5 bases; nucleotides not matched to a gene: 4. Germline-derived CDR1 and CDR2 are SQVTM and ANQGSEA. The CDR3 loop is CSVVTGGYQPQHF. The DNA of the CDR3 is TGCAGCGTAGTGACAGGGGGCTATCAGCCCCAGCATTTT.

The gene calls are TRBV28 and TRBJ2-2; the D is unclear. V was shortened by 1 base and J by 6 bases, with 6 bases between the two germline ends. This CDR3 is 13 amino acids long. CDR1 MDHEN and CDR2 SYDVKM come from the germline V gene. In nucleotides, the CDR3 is TGTGCCAGCAGTTTATCCCTTGCCGGGGAGCTGTTTTTT. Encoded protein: CASSLSLAGELFF.

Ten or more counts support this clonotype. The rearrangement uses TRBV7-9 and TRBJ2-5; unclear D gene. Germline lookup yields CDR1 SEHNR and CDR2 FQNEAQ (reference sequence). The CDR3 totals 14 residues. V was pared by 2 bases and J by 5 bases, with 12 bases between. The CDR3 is CASSLLPGSETQYF. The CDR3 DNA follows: TGTGCCAGCAGCTTATTACCAGGTTCGGAGACCCAGTACTTC.

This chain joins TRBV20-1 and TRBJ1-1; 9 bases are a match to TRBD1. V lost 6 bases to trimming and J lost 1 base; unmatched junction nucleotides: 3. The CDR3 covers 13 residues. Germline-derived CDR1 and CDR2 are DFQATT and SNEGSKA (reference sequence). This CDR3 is CSARDRENTEAFF. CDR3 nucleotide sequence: TGCAGTGCGAGGGACAGGGAGAACACTGAAGCTTTCTTT.

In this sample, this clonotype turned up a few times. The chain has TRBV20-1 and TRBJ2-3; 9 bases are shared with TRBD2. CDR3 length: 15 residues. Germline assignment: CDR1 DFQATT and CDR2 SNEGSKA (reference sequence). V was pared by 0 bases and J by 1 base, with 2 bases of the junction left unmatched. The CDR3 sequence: CSARDSGSGTDTQYF. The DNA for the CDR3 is TGCAGTGCTAGAGATAGCGGGAGTGGCACAGATACGCAGTATTTT.

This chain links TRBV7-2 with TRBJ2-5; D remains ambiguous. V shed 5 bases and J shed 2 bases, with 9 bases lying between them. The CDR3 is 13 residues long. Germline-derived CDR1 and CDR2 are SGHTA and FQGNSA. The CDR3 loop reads CASSRRRQETQYF. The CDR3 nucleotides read TGTGCCAGCAGCCGTAGGAGACAAGAGACCCAGTACTTC.

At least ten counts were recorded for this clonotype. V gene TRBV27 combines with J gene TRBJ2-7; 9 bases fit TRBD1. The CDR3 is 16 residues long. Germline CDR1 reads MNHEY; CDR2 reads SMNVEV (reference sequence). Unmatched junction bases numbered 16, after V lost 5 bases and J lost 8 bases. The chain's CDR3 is CASSDLRTGEPTKQYF. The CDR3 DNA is TGTGCCAGCAGTGACCTACGGACAGGGGAACCTACGAAGCAGTACTTC.

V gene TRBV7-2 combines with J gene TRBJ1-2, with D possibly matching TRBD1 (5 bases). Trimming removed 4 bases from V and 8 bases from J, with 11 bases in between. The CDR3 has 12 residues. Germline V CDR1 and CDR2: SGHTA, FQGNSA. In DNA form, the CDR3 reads TGTGCCAGCAGCTATGCGGGGGTCGGCTACACCTTC. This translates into CASSYAGVGYTF.

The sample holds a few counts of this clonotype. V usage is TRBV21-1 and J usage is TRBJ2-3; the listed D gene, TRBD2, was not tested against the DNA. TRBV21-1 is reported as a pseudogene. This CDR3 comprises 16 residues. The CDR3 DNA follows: TGTGCCAGCAGCGCCGGAGGGTTGGGCTTCCTAGATACGCAGTATTTT. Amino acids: CASSAGGLGFLDTQYF.

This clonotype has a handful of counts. The CDR3 loop reads CASSNRGRTGELFF. CDR3 in DNA: TGTGCCAGCAGTAACAGGGGGCGCACCGGGGAGCTGTTTTTT. J is TRBJ2-2 and V is TRBV12-3 or TRBV12-4; TRBD1 matches 9 bases. V gave up 5 bases and J gave up 4 bases; unmatched junction bases: 2. There are 14 residues in the CDR3.

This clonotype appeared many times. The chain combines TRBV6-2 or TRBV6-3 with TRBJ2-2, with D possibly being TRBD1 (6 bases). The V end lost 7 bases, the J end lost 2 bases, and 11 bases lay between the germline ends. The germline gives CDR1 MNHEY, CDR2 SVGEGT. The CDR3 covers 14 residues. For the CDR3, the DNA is TGTGCCAGCAAAGGGGGACAAAACACCGGGGAGCTGTTTTTT. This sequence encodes CASKGGQNTGELFF.

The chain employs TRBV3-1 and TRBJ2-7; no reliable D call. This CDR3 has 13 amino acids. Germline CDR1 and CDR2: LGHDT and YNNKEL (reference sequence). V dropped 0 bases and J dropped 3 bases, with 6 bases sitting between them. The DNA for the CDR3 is TGTGCCAGCAGCCAAGAAGCAAGCTACGAGCAGTACTTC. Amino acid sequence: CASSQEASYEQYF.

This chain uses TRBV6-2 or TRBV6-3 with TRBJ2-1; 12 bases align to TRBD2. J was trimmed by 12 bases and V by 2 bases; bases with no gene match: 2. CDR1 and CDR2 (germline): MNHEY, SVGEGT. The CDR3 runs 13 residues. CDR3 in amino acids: CASSYGTSGWQFF. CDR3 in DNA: TGTGCCAGCAGTTACGGGACTAGCGGGTGGCAGTTCTTC.

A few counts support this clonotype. For the CDR3, the DNA is TGTGCCATCAGAGAGGACAGGGGCAGAGATACGCAGTATTTT. Its translation is CAIREDRGRDTQYF. The rearrangement joins TRBV10-3 to TRBJ2-3; 9 positions match TRBD1. V was pared by 6 bases and J by 5 bases, with 6 bases of the junction left unmatched. Germline CDR1 is ENHRY and CDR2 is SYGVKD. CDR3 length: 14 residues.

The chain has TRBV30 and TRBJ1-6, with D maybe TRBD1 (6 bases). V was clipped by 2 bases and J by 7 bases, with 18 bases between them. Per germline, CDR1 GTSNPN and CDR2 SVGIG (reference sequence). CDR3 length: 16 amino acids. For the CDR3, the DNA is TGTGCCTGGAGTTCCGGGTCGGGGGGCCTAAATTCACCCCTCCACTTT. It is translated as CAWSSGSGGLNSPLHF.

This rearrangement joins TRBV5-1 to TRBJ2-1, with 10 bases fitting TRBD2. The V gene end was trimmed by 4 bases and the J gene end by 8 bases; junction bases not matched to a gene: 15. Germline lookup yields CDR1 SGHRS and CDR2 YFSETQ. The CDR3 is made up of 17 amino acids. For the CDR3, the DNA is TGCGCCAGCAGCCCGGCGGGGAGAGCGGGGGGGCCTGATGAGCAGTTCTTC. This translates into CASSPAGRAGGPDEQFF.

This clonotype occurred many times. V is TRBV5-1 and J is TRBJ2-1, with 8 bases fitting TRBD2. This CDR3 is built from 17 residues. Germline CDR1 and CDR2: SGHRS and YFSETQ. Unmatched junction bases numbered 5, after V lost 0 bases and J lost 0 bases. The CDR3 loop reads CASSLGLAGGSYNEQFF. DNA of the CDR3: TGCGCCAGCAGCTTGGGACTTGCGGGGGGCTCCTACAATGAGCAGTTCTTC.

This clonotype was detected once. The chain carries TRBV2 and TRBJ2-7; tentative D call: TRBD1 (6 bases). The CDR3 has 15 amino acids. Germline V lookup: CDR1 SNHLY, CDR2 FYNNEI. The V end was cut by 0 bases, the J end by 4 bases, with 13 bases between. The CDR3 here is CASSEAGRGRYEQYF. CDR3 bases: TGTGCCAGCAGTGAAGCGGGCAGGGGAAGGTACGAGCAGTACTTC.

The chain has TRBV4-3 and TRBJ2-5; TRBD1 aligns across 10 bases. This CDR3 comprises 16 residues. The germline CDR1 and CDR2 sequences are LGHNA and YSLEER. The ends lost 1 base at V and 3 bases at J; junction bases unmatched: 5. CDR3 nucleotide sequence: TGCGCCAGCAGCCAAGTCCCCGGACAGGGGGAAGAGACCCAGTACTTC. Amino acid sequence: CASSQVPGQGEETQYF.